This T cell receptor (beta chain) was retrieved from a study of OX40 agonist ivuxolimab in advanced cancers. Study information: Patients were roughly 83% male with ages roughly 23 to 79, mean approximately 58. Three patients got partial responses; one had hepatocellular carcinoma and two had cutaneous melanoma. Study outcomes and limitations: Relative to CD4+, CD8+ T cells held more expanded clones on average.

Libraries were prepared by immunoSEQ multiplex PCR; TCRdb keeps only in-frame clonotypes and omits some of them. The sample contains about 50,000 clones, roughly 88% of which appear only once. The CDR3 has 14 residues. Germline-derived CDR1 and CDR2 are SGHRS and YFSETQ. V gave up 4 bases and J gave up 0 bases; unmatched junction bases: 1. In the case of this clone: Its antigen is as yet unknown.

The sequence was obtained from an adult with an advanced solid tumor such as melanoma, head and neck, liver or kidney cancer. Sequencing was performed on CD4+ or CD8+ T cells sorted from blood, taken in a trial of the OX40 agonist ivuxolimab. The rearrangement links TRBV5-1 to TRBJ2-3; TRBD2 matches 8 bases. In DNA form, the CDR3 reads TGCGCCAGCAGCACTAGCGGAAGCACAGATACGCAGTATTTT. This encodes CASSTSGSTDTQYF.